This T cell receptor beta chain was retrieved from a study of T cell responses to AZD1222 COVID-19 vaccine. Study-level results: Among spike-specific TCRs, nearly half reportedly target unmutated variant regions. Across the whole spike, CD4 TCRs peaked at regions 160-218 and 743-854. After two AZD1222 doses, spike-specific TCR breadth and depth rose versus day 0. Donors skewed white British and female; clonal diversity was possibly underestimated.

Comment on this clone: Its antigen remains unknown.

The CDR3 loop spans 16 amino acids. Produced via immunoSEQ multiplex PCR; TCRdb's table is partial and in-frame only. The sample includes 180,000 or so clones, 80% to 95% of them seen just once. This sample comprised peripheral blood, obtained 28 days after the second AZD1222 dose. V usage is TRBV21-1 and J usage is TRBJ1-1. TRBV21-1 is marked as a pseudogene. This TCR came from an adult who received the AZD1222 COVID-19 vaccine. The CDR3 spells CASSKLPDCLNTEAFF. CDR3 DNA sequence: TGTGCCAGCAGCAAACTCCCGGACTGCCTGAACACTGAAGCTTTCTTT.